What follows describes a single T cell receptor beta chain. Its antigen remains unknown. Germline V gene data show CDR1 as MNHEY and CDR2 as SMNVEV (reference sequence). The ends were cut back, 6 bases at V and 3 bases at J, with 17 bases in the middle. The CDR3 contains 16 residues. The donors were members of the validation cohort, which comprised 90 to 150 subjects and was separate from the first cohort of roughly 700 subjects. The data are from a study of cytomegalovirus exposure and HLA in healthy donors. Study-level results: TCR sequences were mostly rare, though some public TCRs occurred in many donors. There were around 160 TCR beta chains listed as cytomegalovirus-associated.

Assay used: immunoSEQ multiplex PCR; TCRdb lists only in-frame clones, some missing. The sample holds about 280,000 clones, roughly 90% seen once. The receptor was derived from a woman aged 18-30 years in good health and CMV-seronegative. This chain links TRBV27 with TRBJ1-4; a possible D gene is TRBD1 (6 bases). Source material: PBMCs. The DNA for the CDR3 is TGTGCCAGCAGGAGGACAGTAGGGGCGGCTAATGAAAAACTGTTTTTT. Protein product: CASRRTVGAANEKLFF.